This is a list of T cell receptor beta chains from one sample in a study of T cell repertoires in cytomegalovirus infection. TCRdb fed the reads into MiXCR, producing one record per CDR3 protein. Of some 97,000 distinct CDR3 sequences listed, 20% to 25% are singletons. Sequenced material: CD8+ T cells from PBMCs. The source is a human donor in good health (CMV status not recorded). Some clones in this sample may be carry-over from other donors' samples. Each CDR3 is given with its conserved first and last residue. A D gene is named only where the DNA matches it firmly. Only some rows state a clone size, as once, few, many or a class for expanded clones.

>NA|TRBJ2-1|NA|TRBV11-3
TGTGCCAGCAGCTTAGCCCTTCCCGGTAGCGAGCAGTTCTTC
CASSLALPGSEQFF
>NA|TRBJ1-1|few|TRBV4-2
TGTGCCAGCAGCCAAGTTCAGGGGATGAACACTGAAGCTTTCTTT
CASSQVQGMNTEAFF
>NA|TRBJ2-3|NA|TRBV6-4
TGTGCCAGCAGTGAGGACCCGGCGGATACGCAGTATTTT
CASSEDPADTQYF
>TRBD1|TRBJ1-5|NA|TRBV20-1
TGCAGTGCTAGGACAGGGGACGTTGGGCCCCAGCATTTT
CSARTGDVGPQHF
>TRBD1|TRBJ2-2|many|TRBV12-3/TRBV12-4
TGTGCCAGCAGTTTAGCAGGGACAGTGAACACCGGGGAGCTGTTTTTT
CASSLAGTVNTGELFF
>NA|TRBJ2-3|few|TRBV10-3
TGTGCCATCAGCACAGCAGACACTAGCACAGATACGCAGTATTTT
CAISTADTSTDTQYF
>TRBD2|TRBJ2-5|many|TRBV7-9
TGTGCCAGCAGCCTCCGGACTAGCGGGGGCCTCCGGGAGACCCAGTACTTC
CASSLRTSGGLRETQYF
>NA|TRBJ2-3|few|TRBV4-1
TGCGCCAGCAGCCAAGACAGAGACTACACGTACACAGATACGCAGTATTTT
CASSQDRDYTYTDTQYF
>NA|TRBJ2-5|NA|TRBV20-1
TGCAGTGCTCCGACGGAGGACCGGGAGACCCAGTACTTC
CSAPTEDRETQYF
>TRBD1|TRBJ2-7|many|TRBV20-1
TGCAGTGCTCTAAACTTTAACAGGGGAGAGGTCTCCGAGCAGTACTTC
CSALNFNRGEVSEQYF
>TRBD1|TRBJ2-3|NA|TRBV19
TGTGCCAGTAGTACCGACAGGGGTTGGGATACGCAGTATTTT
CASSTDRGWDTQYF
>NA|TRBJ2-2|NA|TRBV7-9
TGTGCCAGCAGCTTAGGCAGGGGGAACACCGGGGAGCTGTTTTTT
CASSLGRGNTGELFF
>NA|TRBJ1-1|many|TRBV4-3
TGCGCCAGCAGCCAGTATTGGACAGAAACCACTGAAGCTTTCTTT
CASSQYWTETTEAFF
>NA|TRBJ2-7|few|TRBV30
TGTGCCTGGAGTGACCCCTACGAGCAGTACTTC
CAWSDPYEQYF
>NA|TRBJ1-6|NA|TRBV5-5
TGTGCCAGCAGCTTTGGGGAGGGTTCAACCCTCCACTTT
CASSFGEGSTLHF
>NA|TRBJ2-7|NA|TRBV28
TGTGCCAGCAGTTTTAATGGTTACGAGCAGTACTTC
CASSFNGYEQYF
>NA|TRBJ1-1|few|TRBV7-9
TGTGCCAGCAGCTTTTCGGGGGGGGAACTCGAAGCTTTCTTT
CASSFSGGELEAFF
>NA|TRBJ2-3|many|TRBV6-5
TGTGCCAGCAGTTACTCGGGCAGCGTTGCAGCCGGTCCCCCAGATACGCAGTATTTT
CASSYSGSVAAGPPDTQYF
>TRBD2|TRBJ2-3|NA|TRBV20-1
TGCAGTGCTAGAGATCTAGTGACTAGCGCCACAGATACGCAGTATTTT
CSARDLVTSATDTQYF
>TRBD2|TRBJ2-7|NA|TRBV9
TGTGCCAGCAGCGTTAGCGGGGGGGCGTATTACGAGCAGTACTTC
CASSVSGGAYYEQYF
>NA|TRBJ2-1|few|TRBV7-9
TGTGCCAGCAGCTCATACGACGGAGTTAGGGTATGTGAGCAGTTCTTC
CASSSYDGVRVCEQFF
>TRBD2|TRBJ2-2|NA|TRBV6-8
TGTGCCAGCAGTCCCGGGAGGGCCAACGGGGAGCTGTTTTTT
CASSPGRANGELFF
>TRBD2|TRBJ2-3|NA|TRBV7-2
TGTGCCAGCAGCGACCCCAGCGGGGGGAAAGTGGATACGCAGTATTTT
CASSDPSGGKVDTQYF
>NA|TRBJ2-4|few|TRBV7-9
TGTGCCAGCAGGAAGACAGGAGACTTTTTAGCCAAAAACATTCAGTACTTC
CASRKTGDFLAKNIQYF
>TRBD2|TRBJ2-7|NA|TRBV14
TGTGCCAGCAGCGACAAGCGGGGGGCCTACGAGCAGTACTTC
CASSDKRGAYEQYF
>NA|TRBJ2-3|NA|TRBV7-2
TGTGCCAGCAGCTTGTCAGGGGCGGATACGCAGTATTTT
CASSLSGADTQYF
>NA|TRBJ2-1|few|TRBV27
TGTGCCACCAAGTTGGGCGGAGAGCAGTTCTTC
CATKLGGEQFF
>TRBD2|TRBJ2-1|NA|TRBV4-3
TGCGCCAGCAGCCAAGGACTAGCGGATTTCTACAATGAGCAGTTCTTC
CASSQGLADFYNEQFF
>TRBD2|TRBJ2-7|few|TRBV28
TGTGCCAGCAGTTTAGGTGCTAGCGGGATTTACGAGCAGTACTTC
CASSLGASGIYEQYF
>NA|TRBJ1-6|many|TRBV15
TGTGCCACCAGCAGAGACAGGGATCGTTATTCACCCCTCCACTTT
CATSRDRDRYSPLHF
>NA|TRBJ1-1|many|TRBV7-2
TGTGCCAGCAGCTTACACAGGGCGGGTCGAGTTGGGAGCACTGAAGCTTTCTTT
CASSLHRAGRVGSTEAFF
>TRBD1|TRBJ2-5|NA|TRBV2
TGTGCCAGCAGTGGTACAGGGGCGTTCCAAGAGACCCAGTACTTC
CASSGTGAFQETQYF
>NA|TRBJ2-1|NA|TRBV28
TGTGCCAGCAGTTTAGAAGGGTACAATGAGCAGTTCTTC
CASSLEGYNEQFF
>TRBD1|TRBJ2-3|NA|TRBV7-2
TGTGCCAGCAGCTCTCAGGGGGCGGCCACAGATACGCAGTATTTT
CASSSQGAATDTQYF
>TRBD2|TRBJ2-7|NA|TRBV13
TGTGCCAGCAGCTCCCGGACTAGCGGCTCCTACGAGCAGTACTTC
CASSSRTSGSYEQYF
>NA|TRBJ2-3|many|TRBV27
TGTGCCAGCAACCTAGGTATACAGCAGTATTTT
CASNLGIQQYF
>NA|TRBJ2-3|many|TRBV7-6
TGTGCCAGCAGCTTATTATTCGAGGGCGGCGGGGGCACAGATACGCAGTATTTT
CASSLLFEGGGGTDTQYF
>TRBD1|TRBJ1-1|NA|TRBV20-1
TGCAGTGCTAGAGAGACCGTGGGACAGGAAGCTTTCTTT
CSARETVGQEAFF
>TRBD1|TRBJ2-7|many|TRBV28
TGTGCCAGCAGTTTTAACCCCACAGGGGGCTTGGGGGAGCAGTACTTC
CASSFNPTGGLGEQYF
>TRBD2|TRBJ2-1|many|TRBV7-2
TGTGCCAGCAGCTTAGGGACTAGCGTGCGGGGTGAGCAGTTCTTC
CASSLGTSVRGEQFF
>NA|TRBJ1-2|few|TRBV20-1
TGCAGTGCTAGAGATCCTTTGGGGATCTATGGCTACACCTTC
CSARDPLGIYGYTF
>TRBD1|TRBJ1-5|many|TRBV7-6
TGTGCCAGCAGCTTAGGCGGACAGGTCATCAATCAGCCCCAGCATTTT
CASSLGGQVINQPQHF
>NA|TRBJ2-3|many|TRBV7-2
TGTGCCAGCAGCTTAGCGTTCCAAATAACAGATACGCAGTATTTT
CASSLAFQITDTQYF
>NA|TRBJ1-1|NA|TRBV4-1
TGCGCCAGCAGCCAAGAAAGCTCCCCTGGGCTGAACACTGAAGCTTTCTTT
CASSQESSPGLNTEAFF
>NA|TRBJ1-5|many|TRBV4-3
TGCGCCAGCAGCCAAGAGGTAGTTTTTAGCAATCAGCCCCAGCATTTT
CASSQEVVFSNQPQHF
>NA|TRBJ2-7|few|TRBV20-1
TGCAGTGCTAGAGGGGGAAGAGTCTACGAGCAGTACTTC
CSARGGRVYEQYF
>NA|TRBJ1-6|many|TRBV4-3
TGCGCCAGCAGCCAAGCACAGGGCGACTCACCCCTCCACTTT
CASSQAQGDSPLHF
>TRBD1|TRBJ2-7|few|TRBV2
TGTGCCAGCAGGGACAGGCTATACGAGCAGTACTTC
CASRDRLYEQYF
>TRBD1|TRBJ2-7|few|TRBV10-3
TGTGCCATCAGTGAGCCCTCAACAGGGGCCGACGAGCAGTACTTC
CAISEPSTGADEQYF
>NA|TRBJ1-2|few|TRBV12-3/TRBV12-4
TGTGCCCAGAGGGTGCCGGGCTATGGCTACACCTTC
CAQRVPGYGYTF
>TRBD2|TRBJ2-2|NA|TRBV12-3/TRBV12-4
TGTGCCAGCAGTTTCGGGACTAGCTTCACCGGGGAGCTGTTTTTT
CASSFGTSFTGELFF
>NA|TRBJ2-7|many|TRBV7-2
TGTGCCAGCAGCCCACCCCAAGGGCTAGCGTCCTACGAGCAGTACTTC
CASSPPQGLASYEQYF